Presented here are 10 T cell receptor beta chains from one specimen sequenced in a study of blood T cell repertoires in COVID-19. The assay was immunoSEQ multiplex PCR, and TCRdb's table has in-frame clones only and misses some. This sample carries approximately 230,000 clones, about nine tenths of them seen once, and the ten largest clones take under 8%. Sequencing was performed on peripheral blood. These receptors all stem from a woman aged 25 to 39 with COVID-19, enrolled during active disease.

The gene calls are TRBV12-5 and TRBJ1-5, with D possibly matching TRBD1 (6 bases). Trimming removed 5 bases at V and 0 bases at J, with 14 bases between. CDR1 and CDR2 (germline): LGHNT, FRNRAP. The CDR3 is made up of 16 amino acids. CDR3 amino acids: CASGLGGQFSNQPQHF. As DNA, the CDR3 is TGTGCTAGTGGTCTGGGGGGGCAGTTTAGCAATCAGCCCCAGCATTTT.

The V gene is TRBV30, the J gene TRBJ1-1, with 10 nucleotides matching TRBD1. The CDR3 has 14 residues. CDR1 GTSNPN and CDR2 SVGIG come from the germline V gene (reference sequence). The trim removed 5 bases at V and 6 bases at J, leaving 9 bases unmatched. CDR3 residues: CAWGDRGRWSEAFF. The CDR3 DNA is TGTGCCTGGGGGGACAGGGGACGCTGGTCTGAAGCTTTCTTT. The entire variable domain, with the rest obtained from reference TRBV30 and TRBJ1-1, is as follows: SQTIHQWPATLVQPVGSPLSLECTVEGTSNPNLYWYRQAAGRGLQLLFYSVGIGQISSEVPQNLSASRPQDRQFILSSKKLLLSDSGFYLCAWGDRGRWSEAFFGQGTRLTVV.

The CDR3 sequence: CASRDTSTDTQYF. The CDR3 bases are TGTGCCAGCAGAGACACTAGCACAGATACGCAGTATTTT. This chain links TRBV21-1 with TRBJ2-3; TRBD1, as called in the table, went unchecked against the DNA. TRBV21-1 is a pseudogene locus. The CDR3 totals 13 residues.

The gene calls are TRBV11-2 and TRBJ2-5; the match to TRBD1 covers 7 bases. The CDR3 runs 17 residues. Per germline, CDR1 SGHAT and CDR2 FQNNGV. With V trimmed by 1 base and J by 5 bases, 13 bases remained unmatched. CDR3 nucleotide sequence: TGTGCCAGCAGCTTAGGGTTGGGGAGAGGGGGCGAGGAGACCCAGTACTTC. This encodes CASSLGLGRGGEETQYF.

CDR3 sequence: CASSSGTGWHEQYF. CDR3 nucleotide sequence: TGTGCCAGCAGCTCCGGGACAGGGTGGCACGAGCAGTACTTC. V and J are TRBV7-9 and TRBJ2-7; TRBD1 matches 9 bases. This CDR3 comprises 14 residues. The V gene's germline CDR1 is SEHNR and CDR2 FQNEAQ (reference sequence). The junction had 6 bases not matched to a gene; V was cut back by 4 bases and J by 5 bases.

This clone has a handful of counts. The J gene is TRBJ2-7, the V gene TRBV28; 7 nucleotides match TRBD1. Per germline, CDR1 MDHEN and CDR2 SYDVKM. This CDR3 has 16 residues. V gave up 6 bases and J gave up 3 bases; unmatched junction bases: 14. This CDR3 is CASSSIKGQRHYEQYV. The CDR3 DNA reads as TGTGCCAGCAGCTCGATTAAGGGACAGAGGCACTACGAGCAGTACGTC.

The J gene is TRBJ2-1, the V gene TRBV7-2; TRBD2 matches at 8 bases. CDR3 length: 16 residues. Germline V gene data show CDR1 as SGHTA and CDR2 as FQGNSA. V lost 1 base and J lost 3; bases outside the gene matches: 5. CDR3 nucleotides: TGTGCCAGCAGCTTAGAGGGTAGCGGGAACTACAATGAGCAGTTCTTC. Its translation: CASSLEGSGNYNEQFF. The whole variable domain, remainder taken from reference TRBV7-2 and TRBJ2-1, is GAGVSQSPSNKVTEKGKDVELRCDPISGHTALYWYRQSLGQGLEFLIYFQGNSAPDKSGLPSDRFSAERTGGSVSTLTIQRTQQEDSAVYLCASSLEGSGNYNEQFFGPGTRLTVL.

The gene calls are TRBV7-8 and TRBJ2-5; 11 bases align to TRBD2. Germline CDR1 and CDR2: SGHVS and FQNEAQ. The V gene end was trimmed by 5 bases and the J gene end by 10 bases; junction bases not matched to a gene: 15. The CDR3 extends over 16 amino acids. In DNA form, the CDR3 reads TGTGCCAGCAGCCCTACCGGGACTAGCGGTACCACTTTCCAGTACTTC. It yields the protein CASSPTGTSGTTFQYF.

V is TRBV4-1 and J is TRBJ2-5; 12 bases agree with TRBD1. The CDR3 loop spans 16 amino acids. The V segment lost 0 bases and the J segment 5 bases; nucleotides outside the gene matches: 4. Per the germline V gene, CDR1 is MGHRA and CDR2 is YSYEKL. The CDR3 nucleotides read TGCGCCAGCAGCCAAGAGGGGACAGGGGGCCGGGAGACCCAGTACTTC. Protein product: CASSQEGTGGRETQYF.

The gene calls are TRBV7-2 and TRBJ2-7, with a weak D call TRBD2 (5 bases). This CDR3 is built from 14 residues. The germline V gene has CDR1 SGHTA and CDR2 FQGNSA. The V end lost 1 base, the J end lost 3 bases, and 10 bases lay between the germline ends. The CDR3 coding sequence is TGTGCCAGCAGCTTAGACGGACTCTTCTACGAGCAGTACGTC. It yields the protein CASSLDGLFYEQYV.